This TCR beta chain was captured by sequencing in a study of control samples from healthy donors and cancer patients. With 4 bases clipped from V and 5 bases from J, the junction kept 8 bases outside the gene matches. The germline CDR1 and CDR2 sequences are WNHNN and SYGVQD (reference sequence). This CDR3 region has 15 residues. Data came from immunoSEQ multiplex PCR; TCRdb stores just in-frame clones and leaves some out. The sample has roughly 100,000 clones; roughly nine tenths are singletons. The source is a woman younger than 35 in good health. V is TRBV10-1 and J is TRBJ2-7; 10 nucleotides line up with TRBD1. Sequenced: blood. The CDR3 nucleotides read TGCGCCAGCAGTGGGCCGGGACAGGGGCTCGACGAGCAGTACTTC. It translates to CASSGPGQGLDEQYF.